Here is one T cell receptor (beta chain) with its context. The antigen is unknown. These data belong to a study of CD8 T cells in Susac syndrome. An amount of RNA that ranged from roughly 0.45 to 1 ug was reverse transcribed with random hexamers. MiXCR, applied by TCRdb to the immunoSEQ multiplex PCR reads, yields one record per CDR3 protein. The repertoire holds a few hundred thousand distinct CDR3 sequences, with 89% as singletons. Study results and limitations: The TCR sequencing and HLA analysis in the study involved a relatively small number of individuals, as the study acknowledged.

V was clipped by 5 bases and J by 10 bases; unmatched bases: 5. This CDR3 has 13 amino acids. Per germline, CDR1 SGHNT and CDR2 YENEEA. This chain joins TRBV11-3 and TRBJ2-1; 10 positions agree with TRBD2. Sequences were obtained from CD8+ T cells from PBMCs. The receptor was derived from a human donor with multiple sclerosis. The CDR3 region is CASSPGLAVEQFF. CDR3 DNA: TGTGCCAGCAGCCCTGGACTAGCGGTAGAGCAGTTCTTC.